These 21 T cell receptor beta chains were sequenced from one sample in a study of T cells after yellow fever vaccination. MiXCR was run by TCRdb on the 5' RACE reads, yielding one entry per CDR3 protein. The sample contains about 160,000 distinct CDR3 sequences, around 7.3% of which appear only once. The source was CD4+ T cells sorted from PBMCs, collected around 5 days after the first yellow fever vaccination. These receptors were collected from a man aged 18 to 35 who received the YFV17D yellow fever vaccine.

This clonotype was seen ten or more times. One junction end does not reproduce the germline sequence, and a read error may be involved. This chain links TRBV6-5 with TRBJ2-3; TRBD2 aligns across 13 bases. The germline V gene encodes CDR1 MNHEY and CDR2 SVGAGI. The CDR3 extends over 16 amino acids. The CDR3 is CASSDSTSGGADTQYF. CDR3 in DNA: TGTGCCAGCAGTGACTCAACTAGCGGGGGGGCTGATACGCAGTATTTT.

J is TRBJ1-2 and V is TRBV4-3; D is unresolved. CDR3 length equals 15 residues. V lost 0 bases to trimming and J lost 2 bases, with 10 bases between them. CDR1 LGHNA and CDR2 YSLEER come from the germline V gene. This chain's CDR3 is CASSQDINANYGYTF. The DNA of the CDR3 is TGCGCCAGCAGCCAAGATATAAATGCCAACTATGGCTACACCTTC.

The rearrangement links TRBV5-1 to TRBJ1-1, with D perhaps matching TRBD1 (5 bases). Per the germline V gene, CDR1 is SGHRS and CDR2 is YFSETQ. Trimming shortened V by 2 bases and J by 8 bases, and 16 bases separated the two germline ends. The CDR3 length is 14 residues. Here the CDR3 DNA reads TGCGCCAGCAGCTTACCGGACACGCCGTACGAAGCTTTCTTT. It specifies CASSLPDTPYEAFF.

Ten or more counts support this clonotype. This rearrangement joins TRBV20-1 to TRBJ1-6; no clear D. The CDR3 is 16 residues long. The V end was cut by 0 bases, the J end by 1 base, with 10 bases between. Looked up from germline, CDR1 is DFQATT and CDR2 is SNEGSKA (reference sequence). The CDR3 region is CSARDPLRSYNSPLHF. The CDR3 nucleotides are TGCAGTGCTAGAGACCCCCTCAGATCCTATAATTCACCCCTCCACTTT.

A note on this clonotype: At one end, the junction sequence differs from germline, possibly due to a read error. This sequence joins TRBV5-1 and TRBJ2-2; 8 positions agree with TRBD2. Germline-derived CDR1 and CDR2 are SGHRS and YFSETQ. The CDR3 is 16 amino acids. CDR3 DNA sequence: TGCGCCAGCAGCTTAATCGAGAGCCTACCGGGAGGGGAGATGTTTTTT. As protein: CASSLIESLPGGEMFF.

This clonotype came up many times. CDR3 loop: CASSSTFGDGYTF. The CDR3 coding sequence is TGTGCCAGCAGTTCTACGTTTGGGGATGGCTACACCTTC. This chain joins TRBV6-5 and TRBJ1-2; D gene ambiguous. V was shortened by 4 bases and J by 6 bases, with 12 bases between the two germline ends. The CDR3 covers 13 residues. CDR1 and CDR2 from the germline V gene are MNHEY and SVGAGI.

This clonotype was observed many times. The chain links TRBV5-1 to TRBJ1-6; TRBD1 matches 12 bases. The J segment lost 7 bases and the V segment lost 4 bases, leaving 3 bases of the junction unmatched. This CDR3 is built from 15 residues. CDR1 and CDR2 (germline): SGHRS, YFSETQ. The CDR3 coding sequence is TGCGCCAGCAGCGACGGGACAGGGGGCAATTCACCCCTCCACTTT. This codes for CASSDGTGGNSPLHF.

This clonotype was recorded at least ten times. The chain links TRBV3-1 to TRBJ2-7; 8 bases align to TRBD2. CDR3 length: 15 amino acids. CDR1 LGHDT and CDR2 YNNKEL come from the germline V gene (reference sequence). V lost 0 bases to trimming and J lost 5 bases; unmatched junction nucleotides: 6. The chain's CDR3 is CASSQEAAGANEQYF. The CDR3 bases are TGTGCCAGCAGCCAAGAAGCAGCGGGGGCCAACGAGCAGTACTTC.

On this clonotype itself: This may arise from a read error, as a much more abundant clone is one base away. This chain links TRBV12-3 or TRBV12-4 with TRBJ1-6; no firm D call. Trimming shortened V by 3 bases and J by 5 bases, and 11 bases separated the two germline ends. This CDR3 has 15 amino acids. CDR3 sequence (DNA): TGTGCCAGCAGTTTTGGGCATGGGAATAATTCACCCCTCCACTTT. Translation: CASSFGHGNNSPLHF.

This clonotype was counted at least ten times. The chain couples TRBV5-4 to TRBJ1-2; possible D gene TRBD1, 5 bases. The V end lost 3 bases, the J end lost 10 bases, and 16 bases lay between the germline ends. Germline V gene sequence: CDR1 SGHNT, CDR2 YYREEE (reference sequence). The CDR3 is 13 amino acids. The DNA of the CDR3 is TGTGCCAGCAGCTGGGGCATCCTAACCAACTACACCTTC. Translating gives CASSWGILTNYTF.

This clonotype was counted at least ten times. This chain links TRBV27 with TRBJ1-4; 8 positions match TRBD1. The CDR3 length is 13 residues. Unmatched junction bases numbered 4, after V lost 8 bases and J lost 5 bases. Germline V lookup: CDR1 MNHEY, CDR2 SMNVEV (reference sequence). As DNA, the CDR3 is TGTGCCAGCCGGACAGGGTTGAATGAAAAACTGTTTTTT. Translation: CASRTGLNEKLFF.

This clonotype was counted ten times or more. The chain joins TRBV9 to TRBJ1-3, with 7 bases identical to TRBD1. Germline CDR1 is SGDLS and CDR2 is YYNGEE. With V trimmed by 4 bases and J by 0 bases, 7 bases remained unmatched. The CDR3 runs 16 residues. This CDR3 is CASSSATGNSGNTIYF. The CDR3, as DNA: TGTGCCAGCAGCAGCGCGACAGGGAACTCTGGAAACACCATATATTTT.

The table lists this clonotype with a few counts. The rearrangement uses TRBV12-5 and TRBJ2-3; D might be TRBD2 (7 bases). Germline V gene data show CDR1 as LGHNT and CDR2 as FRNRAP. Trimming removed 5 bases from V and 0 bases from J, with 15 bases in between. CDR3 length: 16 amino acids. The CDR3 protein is CASGPPGGASTDTQYF. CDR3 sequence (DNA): TGTGCTAGTGGTCCCCCTGGGGGGGCGAGCACAGATACGCAGTATTTT.

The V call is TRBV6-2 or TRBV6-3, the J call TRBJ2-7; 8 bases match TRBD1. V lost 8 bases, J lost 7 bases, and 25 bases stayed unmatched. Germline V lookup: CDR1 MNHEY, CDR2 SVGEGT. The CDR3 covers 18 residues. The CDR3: CASSKTSPGQAVPTEQYV. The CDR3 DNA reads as TGTGCCAGCTCAAAAACCTCTCCGGGACAGGCGGTTCCTACGGAGCAGTACGTC.

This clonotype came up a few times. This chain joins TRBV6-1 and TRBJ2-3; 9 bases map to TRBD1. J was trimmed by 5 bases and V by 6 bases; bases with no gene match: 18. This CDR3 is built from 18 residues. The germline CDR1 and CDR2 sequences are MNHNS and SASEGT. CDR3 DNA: TGTGCCAGCAGCCCTCGTCCTCCCAGGACAGGGGCGCGAGATACGCAGTATTTT. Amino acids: CASSPRPPRTGARDTQYF.

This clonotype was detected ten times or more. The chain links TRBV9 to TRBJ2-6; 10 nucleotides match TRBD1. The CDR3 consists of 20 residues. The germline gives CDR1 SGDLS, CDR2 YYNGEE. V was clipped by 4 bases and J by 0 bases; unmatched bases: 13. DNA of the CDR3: TGTGCCAGCAGCCCGAAAGCGGGACAGGGGATTGGCTCTGGGGCCAACGTCCTGACTTTC. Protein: CASSPKAGQGIGSGANVLTF.

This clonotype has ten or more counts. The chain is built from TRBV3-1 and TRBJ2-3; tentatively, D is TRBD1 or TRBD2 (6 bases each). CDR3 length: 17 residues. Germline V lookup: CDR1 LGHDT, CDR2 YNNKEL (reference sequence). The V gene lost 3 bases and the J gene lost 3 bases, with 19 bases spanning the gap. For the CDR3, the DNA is TGTGCCAGCAGCCATAAAGCGCCTCGGGGGCTTACAGATACGCAGTATTTT. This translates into CASSHKAPRGLTDTQYF.

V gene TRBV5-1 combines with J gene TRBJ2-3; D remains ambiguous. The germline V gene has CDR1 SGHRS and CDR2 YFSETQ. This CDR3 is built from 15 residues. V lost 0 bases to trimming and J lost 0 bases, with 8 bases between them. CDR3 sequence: CASSLADLSTDTQYF. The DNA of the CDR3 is TGCGCCAGCAGCTTGGCAGACCTCAGCACAGATACGCAGTATTTT. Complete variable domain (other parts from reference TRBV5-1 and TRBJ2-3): KAGVTQTPRYLIKTRGQQVTLSCSPISGHRSVSWYQQTPGQGLQFLFEYFSETQRNKGNFPGRFSGRQFSNSRSEMNVSTLELGDSALYLCASSLADLSTDTQYFGPGTRLTVL.

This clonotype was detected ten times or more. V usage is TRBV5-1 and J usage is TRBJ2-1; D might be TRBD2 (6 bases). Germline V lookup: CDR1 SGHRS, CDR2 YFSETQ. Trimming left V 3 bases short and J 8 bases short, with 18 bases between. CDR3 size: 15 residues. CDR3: CASSYWDLGRDEQFF. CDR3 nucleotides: TGCGCCAGCAGCTACTGGGACTTGGGTAGGGATGAGCAGTTCTTC. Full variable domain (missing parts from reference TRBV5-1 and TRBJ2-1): KAGVTQTPRYLIKTRGQQVTLSCSPISGHRSVSWYQQTPGQGLQFLFEYFSETQRNKGNFPGRFSGRQFSNSRSEMNVSTLELGDSALYLCASSYWDLGRDEQFFGPGTRLTVL.

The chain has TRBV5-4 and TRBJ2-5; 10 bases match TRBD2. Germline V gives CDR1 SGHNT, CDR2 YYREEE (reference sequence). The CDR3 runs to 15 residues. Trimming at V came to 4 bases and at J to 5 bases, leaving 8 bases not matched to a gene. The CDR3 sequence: CASSNEAGGLETQYF. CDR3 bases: TGTGCCAGCAGCAACGAAGCGGGGGGGCTGGAGACCCAGTACTTC.

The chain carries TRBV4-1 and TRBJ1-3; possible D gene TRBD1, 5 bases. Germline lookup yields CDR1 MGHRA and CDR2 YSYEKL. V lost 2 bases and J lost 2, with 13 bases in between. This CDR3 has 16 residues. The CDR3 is CASSQRGDSPGNTIYF. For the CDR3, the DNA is TGCGCCAGCAGCCAAAGGGGCGACAGTCCTGGAAACACCATATATTTT.